The 7 T cell receptor beta chains reported below all come from one sample, sequenced in a study of CD8 T cells in ankylosing spondylitis. Study findings and constraints: In ankylosing spondylitis blood, a motif of roughly eight highly homologous TCR beta variants appeared characteristic.

TCRdb reanalysed the 5' RACE reads using MiXCR and keeps one entry per CDR3 protein. The repertoire holds around 770,000 distinct CDR3 sequences, with approximately 12% as singletons. These TCRs' antigens remain unknown. Source material: blood, either unsorted or a sorted T cell fraction (not recorded which). The origin of the receptors is a male donor with ankylosing spondylitis.

This clonotype was observed a few times. The CDR3 here is CASSSTPTAYGYTF. CDR3 coding DNA: TGTGCCAGCAGCTCCACCCCTACAGCCTATGGCTACACCTTC. The rearrangement joins TRBV5-5 to TRBJ1-2; D remains ambiguous. CDR3 length: 14 residues. Germline CDR1 and CDR2: SGHKS and YYEKEE (reference sequence). Trimming took off 3 bases at V and 4 bases at J, with 13 bases between the two ends.

The chain has TRBV6-1 and TRBJ1-3, with D maybe TRBD1 (6 bases). Deletions cut 6 bases from V and 2 bases from J, with 11 bases between. CDR1 is MNHNS and CDR2 is SASEGT in the germline V gene. The CDR3 contains 14 residues. The CDR3 DNA follows: TGTGCCAGCAGCCCAGGGGTAGCTGGAAACACCATATATTTT. It codes for CASSPGVAGNTIYF.

This clonotype was recorded at least ten times. V usage is TRBV7-2 and J usage is TRBJ2-5; 11 bases fit TRBD2. From germline, CDR1 is SGHTA and CDR2 FQGNSA. The CDR3 runs to 14 residues. V was pared by 3 bases and J by 7 bases, with 4 bases of the junction left unmatched. The CDR3 spells CASSLLAGGVTQYF. In DNA, the CDR3 is TGTGCCAGCAGCTTGTTAGCGGGAGGGGTGACCCAGTACTTC.

In this sample, this clonotype turned up a few times. The chain uses TRBV12-3 or TRBV12-4 and TRBJ2-1; D is perhaps TRBD2 (6 bases). Between the trimmed V and J ends, which lost 6 bases and 2 bases, there was a span of 14 bases. The CDR3 runs 15 residues. The CDR3 DNA reads TGTGCCAGCAGCGATTTAGCGGTTCCCTACAATGAGCAGTTCTTC. This codes for CASSDLAVPYNEQFF.

This clonotype occurred many times. V gene TRBV12-3 or TRBV12-4 combines with J gene TRBJ1-2; D gene unclear. V lost 6 bases and J lost 8, with 10 bases in between. This CDR3 comprises 11 residues. CDR3 protein: CASSLTGGYTF. The CDR3 nucleotides read TGTGCCAGCAGCTTGACGGGGGGCTACACCTTC.

This clonotype was seen repeatedly, ten times or more. The rearrangement links TRBV20-1 to TRBJ2-2, with 11 bases lining up with TRBD2. V lost 6 bases to trimming and J lost 6 bases; unmatched junction nucleotides: 9. The CDR3 is 15 residues long. Germline-derived CDR1 and CDR2 are DFQATT and SNEGSKA (reference sequence). CDR3 nucleotide sequence: TGCAGTGCCCCCAGTCCTAGCGGGGGGTCCGGGGAGCTGTTTTTT. The encoded protein is CSAPSPSGGSGELFF.

CDR3 protein: CSIAPGGDYGYTF. CDR3 bases: TGCAGCATCGCCCCCGGAGGAGACTATGGCTACACCTTC. The chain has TRBV29-1 and TRBJ1-2; D remains unclear. Germline values: CDR1 SQVTM, CDR2 ANQGSEA. The CDR3 runs to 13 residues. V shed 8 bases and J shed 3 bases, with 16 bases lying between them.